These 11 T cell receptor beta chains came from one sample sequenced in a study of cytomegalovirus exposure and HLA in healthy donors. PCR used 60 Vbeta primers and 13 Jbeta primers. Profiling relied on immunoSEQ multiplex PCR, and the TCRdb table lists in-frame clones only, not all of them. Of 150,000 or so clones in the sample, 60% to 80% were seen once. Specimen: PBMCs. The receptors were gathered from a man aged 25 to 40 in good health and CMV-seropositive.

This clone showed up just once. CDR3 DNA sequence: TGTGCCAGCAGCTTGGCGCGGCAGGGCGTCCACATTAACTATGGCTACACCTTC. Amino acid sequence: CASSLARQGVHINYGYTF. The V and J genes are TRBV5-6 and TRBJ1-2; D is possibly TRBD1 (5 bases). CDR1 and CDR2 (germline): SGHDT, YYEEEE. Trimming removed 0 bases at V and 1 base at J, with 19 bases between. CDR3 size: 18 residues.

The chain links TRBV2 to TRBJ1-4; D is unclear. Between the trimmed V and J ends, which lost 5 bases and 6 bases, there was a span of 13 bases. The CDR3 covers 14 residues. Germline V CDR1 and CDR2: SNHLY, FYNNEI. This CDR3 is CASSPAAADEKLFF. For the CDR3, the DNA is TGTGCCAGCAGTCCAGCAGCGGCCGATGAAAAACTGTTTTTT.

This clone has just one count. This chain links TRBV28 with TRBJ2-3; 9 nucleotides align to TRBD2. V shed 3 bases, J shed 3 bases, and the junction held 1 base outside the gene matches. The CDR3 loop spans 14 amino acids. Germline V CDR1 and CDR2: MDHEN, SYDVKM. The CDR3 here is CASSLREGTDTQYF. CDR3 sequence (DNA): TGTGCCAGCAGTTTGCGGGAGGGGACAGATACGCAGTATTTT.

This clone occurred a few times. An end of the junction does not agree with germline; a read error may underlie this. J is TRBJ2-1 and V is TRBV7-9; tentatively, D is TRBD1 (7 bases). Germline V gene data show CDR1 as SEHNR and CDR2 as FQNEAQ (reference sequence). CDR3 length equals 15 residues. CDR3 sequence: CSSSFPGGRNNEQFF. The CDR3 DNA sequence: TGTTCCAGCAGCTTCCCAGGGGGGAGGAACAATGAGCAGTTCTTC.

This rearrangement joins TRBV5-4 to TRBJ2-7, with TRBD2 identical over 8 bases. J gave up 6 bases and V 4 bases, and 9 bases lay outside the gene matches. The CDR3 is 14 amino acids. Looked up from germline, CDR1 is SGHNT and CDR2 is YYREEE (reference sequence). CDR3 sequence: CASSKGLDLGEQYF. CDR3 in DNA: TGTGCCAGCAGCAAGGGACTAGATTTGGGCGAGCAGTACTTC.

This chain joins TRBV6-1 and TRBJ2-2, with 7 bases lining up with TRBD1. The CDR3 is 14 residues long. V shed 6 bases and J 1 base; nucleotides not matched to a gene: 2. The germline V gene encodes CDR1 MNHNS and CDR2 SASEGT. CDR3 nucleotide sequence: TGTGCCAGCAGAGGGGGCCTGAACACCGGGGAGCTGTTTTTT. Translation: CASRGGLNTGELFF.

The CDR3 nucleotides read TGTGCCAGCAGCTTTAGCGGGACTTCCCTCTACGAGCAGTACTTC. Translated, it gives CASSFSGTSLYEQYF. This chain connects TRBV11-2 to TRBJ2-7; 8 bases line up with TRBD2. Germline trimming cut 3 bases from V and 3 bases from J; bases unmatched to any gene: 7. Germline V lookup: CDR1 SGHAT, CDR2 FQNNGV. The CDR3 has 15 residues.

This chain joins TRBV9 and TRBJ2-7; TRBD2 might be the D (6 bases). This CDR3 is built from 15 residues. Trimming cost V 4 bases and J 3 bases, with 17 bases left between them. CDR1 is SGDLS, CDR2 YYNGEE, per germline. The CDR3 protein is CASSPKGGVVYEQYF. The CDR3, as DNA: TGTGCCAGCAGCCCCAAAGGAGGGGTGGTCTACGAGCAGTACTTC.

V and J are TRBV28 and TRBJ2-1; D is unresolved. Per the germline V gene, CDR1 is MDHEN and CDR2 is SYDVKM. The CDR3 is 14 residues long. The V end lost 6 bases, the J end lost 6 bases, and 15 bases lay between the germline ends. As DNA, the CDR3 is TGTGCCAGCAGAACAAAGGCGGTCGCCAATGAGCAGTTCTTC. It specifies CASRTKAVANEQFF.

The chain carries TRBV5-1 and TRBJ1-4; TRBD1 aligns across 7 bases. The V gene end was trimmed by 0 bases and the J gene end by 0 bases; junction bases not matched to a gene: 14. CDR3 length equals 20 residues. Germline V gives CDR1 SGHRS, CDR2 YFSETQ. This CDR3 is CASSLGGTGTADSTNEKLFF. The CDR3 coding sequence is TGCGCCAGCAGCTTGGGAGGAACCGGGACAGCGGATTCAACTAATGAAAAACTGTTTTTT.

This chain links TRBV15 with TRBJ1-3, with D possibly matching TRBD1 (5 bases). Germline CDR1 reads LNHNV; CDR2 reads YYDKDF (reference sequence). The V end was cut by 2 bases, the J end by 4 bases, with 15 bases between. The CDR3 is made up of 16 amino acids. The CDR3 DNA follows: TGTGCCACCAGCAGACCCGAGGCAGGGCTCGGAAACACCATATATTTT. Amino acids: CATSRPEAGLGNTIYF.